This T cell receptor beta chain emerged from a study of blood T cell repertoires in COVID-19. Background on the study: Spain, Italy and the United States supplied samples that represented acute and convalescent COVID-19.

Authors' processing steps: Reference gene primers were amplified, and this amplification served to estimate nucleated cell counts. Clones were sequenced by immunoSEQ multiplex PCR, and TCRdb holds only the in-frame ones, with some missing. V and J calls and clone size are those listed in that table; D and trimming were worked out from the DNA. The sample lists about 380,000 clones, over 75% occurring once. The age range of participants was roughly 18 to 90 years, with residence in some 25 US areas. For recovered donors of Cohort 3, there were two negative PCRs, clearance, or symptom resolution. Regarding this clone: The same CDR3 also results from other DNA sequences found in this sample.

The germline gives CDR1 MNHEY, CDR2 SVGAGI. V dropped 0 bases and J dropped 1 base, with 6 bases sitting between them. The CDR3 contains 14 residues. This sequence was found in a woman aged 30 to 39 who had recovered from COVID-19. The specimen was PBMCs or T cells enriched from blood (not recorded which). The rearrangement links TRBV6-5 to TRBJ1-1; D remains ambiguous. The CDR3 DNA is TGTGCCAGCAGTTACTCCGCAGGGAACACTGAAGCTTTCTTT. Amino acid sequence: CASSYSAGNTEAFF.